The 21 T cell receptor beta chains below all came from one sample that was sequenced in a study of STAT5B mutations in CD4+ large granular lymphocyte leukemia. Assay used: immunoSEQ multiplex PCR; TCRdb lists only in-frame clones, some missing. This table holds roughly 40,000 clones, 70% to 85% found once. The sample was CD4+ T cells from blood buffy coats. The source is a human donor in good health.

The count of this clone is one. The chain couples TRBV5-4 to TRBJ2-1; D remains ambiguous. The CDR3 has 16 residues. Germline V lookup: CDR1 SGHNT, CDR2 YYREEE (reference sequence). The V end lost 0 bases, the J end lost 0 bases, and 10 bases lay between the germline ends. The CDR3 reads CASSLDSLSSYNEQFF. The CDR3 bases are TGTGCCAGCAGCTTGGACAGCCTGAGCTCCTACAATGAGCAGTTCTTC.

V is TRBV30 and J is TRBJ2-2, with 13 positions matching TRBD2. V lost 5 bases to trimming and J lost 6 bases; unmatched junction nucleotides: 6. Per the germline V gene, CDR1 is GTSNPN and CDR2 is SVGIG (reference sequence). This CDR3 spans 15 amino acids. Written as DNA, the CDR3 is TGTGCCTGGGATACCGGGACTAGCGGGGCCGGGGAGCTGTTTTTT. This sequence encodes CAWDTGTSGAGELFF.

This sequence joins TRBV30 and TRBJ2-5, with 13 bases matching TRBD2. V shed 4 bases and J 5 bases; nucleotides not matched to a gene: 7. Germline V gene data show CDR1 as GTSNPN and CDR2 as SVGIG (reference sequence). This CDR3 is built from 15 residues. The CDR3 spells CAWILAGGPGETQYF. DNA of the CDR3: TGTGCCTGGATACTAGCGGGAGGGCCAGGGGAGACCCAGTACTTC.

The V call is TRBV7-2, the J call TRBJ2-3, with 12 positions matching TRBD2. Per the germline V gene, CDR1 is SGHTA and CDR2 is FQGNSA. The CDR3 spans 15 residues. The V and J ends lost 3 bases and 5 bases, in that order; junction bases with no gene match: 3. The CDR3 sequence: CASSLTSGRGDTQYF. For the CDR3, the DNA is TGTGCCAGCAGCTTGACTAGCGGGAGAGGAGATACGCAGTATTTT.

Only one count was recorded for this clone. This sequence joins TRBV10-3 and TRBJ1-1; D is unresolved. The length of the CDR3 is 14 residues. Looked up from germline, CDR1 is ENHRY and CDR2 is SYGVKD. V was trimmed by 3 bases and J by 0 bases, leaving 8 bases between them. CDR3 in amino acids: CAISDQDLNTEAFF. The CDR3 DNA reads TGTGCCATCAGTGACCAAGACTTGAACACTGAAGCTTTCTTT.

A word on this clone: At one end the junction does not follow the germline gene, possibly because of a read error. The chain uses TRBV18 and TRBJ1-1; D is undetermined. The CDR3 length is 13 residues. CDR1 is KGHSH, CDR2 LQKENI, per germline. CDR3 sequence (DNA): TGTGTCAGCTCACCCGGCGTGAACACTGAAGCTTTCTTT. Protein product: CVSSPGVNTEAFF. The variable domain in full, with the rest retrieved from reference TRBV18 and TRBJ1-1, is NAGVMQNPRHLVRRRGQEARLRCSPMKGHSHVYWYRQLPEEGLKFMVYLQKENIIDESGMPKERFSAEFPKEGPSILRIQQVVRGDSAAYFCVSSPGVNTEAFFGQGTRLTVV.

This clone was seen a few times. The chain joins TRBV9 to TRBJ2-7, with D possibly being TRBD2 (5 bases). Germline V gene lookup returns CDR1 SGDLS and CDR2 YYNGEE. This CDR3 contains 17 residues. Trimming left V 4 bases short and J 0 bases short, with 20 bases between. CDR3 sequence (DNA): TGTGCCAGCAGCCCCCCCGGCGGCGGGTCGGCCTCCTACGAGCAGTACTTC. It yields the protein CASSPPGGGSASYEQYF.

CDR3 region: CASSYLRPATGEQYF. The CDR3 bases are TGCGCCAGCAGCTACCTGCGGCCAGCTACCGGGGAGCAGTACTTC. V gene TRBV5-1 combines with J gene TRBJ2-7, with D hard to call. The CDR3 sequence is 15 residues long. The V end lost 3 bases, the J end lost 7 bases, and 20 bases lay between the germline ends. The germline V gene encodes CDR1 SGHRS and CDR2 YFSETQ.

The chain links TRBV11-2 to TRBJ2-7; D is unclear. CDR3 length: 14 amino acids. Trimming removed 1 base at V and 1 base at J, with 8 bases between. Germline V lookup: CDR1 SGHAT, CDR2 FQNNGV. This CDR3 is CASSLVNFSYEQYF. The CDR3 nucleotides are TGTGCCAGCAGCTTAGTAAACTTTTCCTACGAGCAGTACTTC.

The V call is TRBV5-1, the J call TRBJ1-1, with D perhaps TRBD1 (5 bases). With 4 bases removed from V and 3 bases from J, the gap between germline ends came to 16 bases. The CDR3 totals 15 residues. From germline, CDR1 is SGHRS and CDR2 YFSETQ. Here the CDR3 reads CASSGVGGDYTEAFF. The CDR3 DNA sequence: TGCGCCAGCAGCGGGGTAGGAGGGGACTACACTGAAGCTTTCTTT.

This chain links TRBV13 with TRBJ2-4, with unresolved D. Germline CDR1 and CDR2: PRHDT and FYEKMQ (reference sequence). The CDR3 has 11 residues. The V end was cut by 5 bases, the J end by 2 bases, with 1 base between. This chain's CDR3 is CASSPKNIQYF. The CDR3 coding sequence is TGTGCCAGCAGCCCCAAAAACATTCAGTACTTC.

The CDR3 region has the DNA TGTGCCAGCAGAAAGGGGACTAATGAAAAACTGTTTTTT. This encodes CASRKGTNEKLFF. The chain joins TRBV6-5 to TRBJ1-4, with D possibly being TRBD1 (5 bases). The CDR3 length is 13 residues. Trimming took off 6 bases at V and 2 bases at J, with 7 bases between the two ends. Germline V gene sequence: CDR1 MNHEY, CDR2 SVGAGI.

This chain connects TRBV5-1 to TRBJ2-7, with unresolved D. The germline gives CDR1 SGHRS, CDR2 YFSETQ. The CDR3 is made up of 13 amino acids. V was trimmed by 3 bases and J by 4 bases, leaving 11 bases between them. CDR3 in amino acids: CASSSGGDYEQYF. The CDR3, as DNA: TGCGCCAGCAGCTCGGGTGGGGATTACGAGCAGTACTTC.

CDR3 region: CASSQGVGYTF. In DNA form, the CDR3 reads TGTGCCAGCAGCCAGGGAGTCGGCTACACCTTC. V gene TRBV6-5 combines with J gene TRBJ1-2; D perhaps matches TRBD1 (5 bases). This CDR3 is 11 amino acids long. V lost 6 bases to trimming and J lost 8 bases, with 10 bases between them. CDR1 MNHEY and CDR2 SVGAGI come from the germline V gene.

The CDR3 region is CASSTGDSGNTIYF. The CDR3 nucleotides read TGTGCCAGCAGCACAGGGGATAGTGGAAACACCATATATTTT. The chain links TRBV28 to TRBJ1-3, with 7 bases matching TRBD1. Germline V gives CDR1 MDHEN, CDR2 SYDVKM. The CDR3 has 14 amino acids. J lost 3 bases, V lost 6 bases, and 5 bases had no gene match.

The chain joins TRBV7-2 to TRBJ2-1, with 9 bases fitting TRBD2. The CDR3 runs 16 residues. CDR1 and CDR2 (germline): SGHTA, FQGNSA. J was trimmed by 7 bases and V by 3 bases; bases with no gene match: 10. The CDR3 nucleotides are TGTGCCAGCAGCTTCGTGGGCGGGGGGGCTGTAAATGAGCAGTTCTTC. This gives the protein CASSFVGGGAVNEQFF.

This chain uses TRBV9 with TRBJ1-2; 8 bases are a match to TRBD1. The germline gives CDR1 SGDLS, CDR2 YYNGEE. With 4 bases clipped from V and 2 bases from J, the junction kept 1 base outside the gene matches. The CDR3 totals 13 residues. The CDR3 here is CASSRDRNYGYTF. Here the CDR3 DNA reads TGTGCCAGCAGCCGGGACAGGAACTATGGCTACACCTTC.

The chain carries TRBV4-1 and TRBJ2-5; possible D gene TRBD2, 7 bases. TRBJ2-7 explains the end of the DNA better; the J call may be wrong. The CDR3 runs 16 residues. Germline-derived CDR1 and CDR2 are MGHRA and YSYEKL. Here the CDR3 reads CASSQDRGTKRYEQYF. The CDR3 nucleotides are TGCGCCAGCAGCCAAGATAGGGGGACTAAGAGGTACGAGCAGTACTTC.

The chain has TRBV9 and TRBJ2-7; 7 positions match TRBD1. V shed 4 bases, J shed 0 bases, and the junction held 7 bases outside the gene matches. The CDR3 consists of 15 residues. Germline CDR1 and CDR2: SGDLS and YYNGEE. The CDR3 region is CASSSGGPLSYEQYF. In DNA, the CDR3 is TGTGCCAGCAGCTCAGGGGGACCGCTCTCCTACGAGCAGTACTTC. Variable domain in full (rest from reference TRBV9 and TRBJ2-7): DSGVTQTPKHLITATGQRVTLRCSPRSGDLSVYWYQQSLDQGLQFLIQYYNGEERAKGNILERFSAQQFPDLHSELNLSSLELGDSALYFCASSSGGPLSYEQYFGPGTRLTVT.

The CDR3: CASSQDERGGARGRTDTQYF. Here the CDR3 DNA reads TGCGCCAGCAGCCAAGACGAACGCGGGGGGGCTCGCGGTCGCACAGATACGCAGTATTTT. The chain employs TRBV4-1 and TRBJ2-3; 9 bases fit TRBD2. The CDR3 sequence is 20 residues long. The junction had 14 bases not matched to a gene; V was cut back by 0 bases and J by 1 base. CDR1 is MGHRA and CDR2 is YSYEKL in the germline V gene.

CDR3 amino acids: CASSLQGRQFF. CDR3 sequence (DNA): TGTGCCAGCAGCTTGCAGGGAAGACAGTTCTTC. The chain combines TRBV5-6 with TRBJ2-1, with D perhaps matching TRBD1 (5 bases). Germline V gene lookup returns CDR1 SGHDT and CDR2 YYEEEE. V was clipped by 1 base and J by 13 bases, with 9 bases between them. This CDR3 comprises 11 residues.